This T cell receptor (beta chain) was captured by sequencing in a study of cytomegalovirus exposure and HLA in healthy donors. Study-level results: Later on, an analysis found that several of the most significant clusters appeared to be linked to common viral pathogens, which included parvovirus B19. After further analysis at a later stage, 15,000 to 20,000 TCR beta sequences were associated with HLA alleles at 0.05 false discovery rate.

PCR amplification relied on 60 Vbeta primers (plus 13 Jbeta primers). TCRdb's copy holds only in-frame clones and misses some; the assay was immunoSEQ multiplex PCR. The sample yields under 300,000 clones, roughly four fifths seen once. In regard to this clone: Its antigen is currently unknown.

V dropped 5 bases and J dropped 8; count of bases not matched to a gene: 10. The CDR3 contains 15 residues. Germline CDR1 MDHEN, CDR2 SYDVKM. V usage is TRBV28 and J usage is TRBJ1-2; 11 positions match TRBD1. Material for sequencing was PBMCs. This receptor was taken from a woman between 40 and 55 years old in good health and CMV-seropositive. The CDR3 region is CASSPLGTGGRGYTF. The CDR3 coding sequence is TGTGCCAGCAGTCCACTCGGGACAGGGGGACGAGGCTACACCTTC.